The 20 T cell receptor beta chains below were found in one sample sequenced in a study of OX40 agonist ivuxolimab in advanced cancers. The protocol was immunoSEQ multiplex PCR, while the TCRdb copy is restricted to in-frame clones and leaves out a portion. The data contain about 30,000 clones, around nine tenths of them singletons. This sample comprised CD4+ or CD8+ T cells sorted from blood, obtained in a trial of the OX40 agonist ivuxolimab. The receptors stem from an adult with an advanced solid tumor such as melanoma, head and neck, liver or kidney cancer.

CDR3 residues: CASGTDSVVGETQYF. The DNA of the CDR3 is TGTGCTAGTGGTACAGACTCGGTGGTGGGGGAGACCCAGTACTTC. The chain uses TRBV12-5 and TRBJ2-5, with no clear D. Germline V gene sequence: CDR1 LGHNT, CDR2 FRNRAP. V was clipped by 5 bases and J by 5 bases, with 18 bases between them. This CDR3 contains 15 residues.

The CDR3 here is CASSSTRTNTEAFF. The CDR3 DNA follows: TGTGCCAGCAGCTCGACAAGGACTAACACTGAAGCTTTCTTT. The chain employs TRBV7-9 and TRBJ1-1; D remains ambiguous. The V end lost 4 bases, the J end lost 2 bases, and 11 bases lay between the germline ends. The germline V gene has CDR1 SEHNR and CDR2 FQNEAQ (reference sequence). The CDR3 sequence is 14 residues long. Full variable domain (missing parts from reference TRBV7-9 and TRBJ1-1): DTGVSQNPRHKITKRGQNVTFRCDPISEHNRLYWYRQTLGQGPEFLTYFQNEAQLEKSRLLSDRFSAERPKGSFSTLEIQRTEQGDSAMYLCASSSTRTNTEAFFGQGTRLTVV.

The CDR3: CSVDPGGTYEQYF. The CDR3 bases are TGCAGCGTTGATCCTGGGGGGACCTACGAGCAGTACTTC. The chain combines TRBV29-1 with TRBJ2-7, with D tentatively TRBD2 (6 bases). This CDR3 is built from 13 residues. Germline V gene sequence: CDR1 SQVTM, CDR2 ANQGSEA. Trimming left V 3 bases short and J 2 bases short, with 11 bases between.

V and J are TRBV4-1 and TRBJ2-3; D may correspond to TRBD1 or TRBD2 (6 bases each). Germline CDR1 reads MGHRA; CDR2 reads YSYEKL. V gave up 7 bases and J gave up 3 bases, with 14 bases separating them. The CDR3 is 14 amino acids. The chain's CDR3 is CASTPEGGTDTQYF. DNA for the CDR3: TGCGCCAGCACGCCAGAGGGGGGAACAGATACGCAGTATTTT.

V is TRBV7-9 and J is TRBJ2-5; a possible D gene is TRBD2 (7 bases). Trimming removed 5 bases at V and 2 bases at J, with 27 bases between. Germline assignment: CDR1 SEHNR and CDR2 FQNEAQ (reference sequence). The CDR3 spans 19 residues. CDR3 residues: CASSPKLGGGRAIQETQYF. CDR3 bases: TGTGCCAGCAGCCCCAAGTTAGGGGGGGGAAGAGCCATACAAGAGACCCAGTACTTC.

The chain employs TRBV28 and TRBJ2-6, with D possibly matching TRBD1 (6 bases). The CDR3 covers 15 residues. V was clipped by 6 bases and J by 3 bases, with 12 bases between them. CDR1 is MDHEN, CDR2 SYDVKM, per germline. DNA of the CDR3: TGTGCCAGCAGCACAGGGTGGGGTGGGGCCAACGTCCTGACTTTC. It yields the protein CASSTGWGGANVLTF.

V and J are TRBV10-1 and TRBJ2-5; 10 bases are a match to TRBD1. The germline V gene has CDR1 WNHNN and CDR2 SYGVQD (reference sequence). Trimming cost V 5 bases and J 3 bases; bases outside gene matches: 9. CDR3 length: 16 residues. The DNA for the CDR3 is TGCGCCAGCAGTCCAACTGAGGACAGGGGGGAAGAGACCCAGTACTTC. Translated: CASSPTEDRGEETQYF.

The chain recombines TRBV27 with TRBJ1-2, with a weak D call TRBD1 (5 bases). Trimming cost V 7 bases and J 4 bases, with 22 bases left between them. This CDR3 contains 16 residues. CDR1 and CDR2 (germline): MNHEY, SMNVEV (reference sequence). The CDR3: CASNTKPGTDFYGYTF. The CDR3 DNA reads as TGTGCCAGCAACACAAAGCCGGGGACCGACTTCTATGGCTACACCTTC.

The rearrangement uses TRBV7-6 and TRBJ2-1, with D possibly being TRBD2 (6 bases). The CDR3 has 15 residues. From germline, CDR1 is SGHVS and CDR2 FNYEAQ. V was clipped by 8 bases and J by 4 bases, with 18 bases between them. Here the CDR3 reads CASQLNPGVYNEQFF. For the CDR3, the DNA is TGTGCCAGCCAACTTAATCCGGGGGTTTACAATGAGCAGTTCTTC.

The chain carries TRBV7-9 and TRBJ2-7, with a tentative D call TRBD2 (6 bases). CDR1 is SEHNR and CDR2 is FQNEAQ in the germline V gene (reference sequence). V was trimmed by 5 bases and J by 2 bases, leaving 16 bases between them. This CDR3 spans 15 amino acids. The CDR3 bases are TGTGCCAGCAGCCCAGCCCCGGGGAGGACCTACGAGCAGTACGTC. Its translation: CASSPAPGRTYEQYV.

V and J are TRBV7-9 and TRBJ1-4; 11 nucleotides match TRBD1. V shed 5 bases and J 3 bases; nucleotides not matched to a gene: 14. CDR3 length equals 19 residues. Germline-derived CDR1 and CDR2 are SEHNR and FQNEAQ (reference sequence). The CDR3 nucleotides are TGTGCCAGCAGCGTTAATCGGGACAGGGGGACCCGGGCTAATGAAAAACTGTTTTTT. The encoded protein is CASSVNRDRGTRANEKLFF.

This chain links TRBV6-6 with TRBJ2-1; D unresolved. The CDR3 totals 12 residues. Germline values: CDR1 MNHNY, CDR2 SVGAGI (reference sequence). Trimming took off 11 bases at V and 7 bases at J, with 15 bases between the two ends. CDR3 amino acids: CAGTSAGNEQFF. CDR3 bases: TGTGCCGGCACGAGCGCAGGAAATGAGCAGTTCTTC.

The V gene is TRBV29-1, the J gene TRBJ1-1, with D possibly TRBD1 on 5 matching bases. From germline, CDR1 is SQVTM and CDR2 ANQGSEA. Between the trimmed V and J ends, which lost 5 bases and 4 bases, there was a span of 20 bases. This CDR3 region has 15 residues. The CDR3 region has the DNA TGCAGCGTTCGGGACGCTCAAAGGCGTTTCACTGAAGCTTTCTTT. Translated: CSVRDAQRRFTEAFF.

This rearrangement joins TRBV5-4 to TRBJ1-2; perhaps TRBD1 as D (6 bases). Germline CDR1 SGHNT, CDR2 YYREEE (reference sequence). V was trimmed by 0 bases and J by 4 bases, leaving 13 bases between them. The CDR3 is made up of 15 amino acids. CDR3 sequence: CASSLEQGVFYGYTF. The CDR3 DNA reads TGTGCCAGCAGCTTGGAACAGGGTGTGTTCTATGGCTACACCTTC.

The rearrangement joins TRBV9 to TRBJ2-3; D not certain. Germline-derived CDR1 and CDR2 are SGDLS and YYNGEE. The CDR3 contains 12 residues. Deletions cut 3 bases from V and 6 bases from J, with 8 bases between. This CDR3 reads CASSGEADTQYF. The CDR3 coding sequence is TGTGCCAGCAGCGGCGAGGCCGATACGCAGTATTTT.

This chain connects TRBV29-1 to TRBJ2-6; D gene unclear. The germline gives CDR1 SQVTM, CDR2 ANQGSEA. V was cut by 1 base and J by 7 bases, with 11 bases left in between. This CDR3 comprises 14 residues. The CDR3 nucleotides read TGCAGCGTTGAAGTGTCGGAAACAGCCAACGTCCTGACTTTC. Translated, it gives CSVEVSETANVLTF.

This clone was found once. This CDR3 is CASSLLGRSYEQYF. The DNA of the CDR3 is TGTGCCAGCAGTTTATTAGGGAGGAGCTACGAGCAGTACTTC. The genes are TRBV28 and TRBJ2-5, with D possibly TRBD2 on 6 matching bases. Matching the DNA end better, TRBJ2-7 makes the J call doubtful. Germline-derived CDR1 and CDR2 are MDHEN and SYDVKM. The CDR3 extends over 14 amino acids.

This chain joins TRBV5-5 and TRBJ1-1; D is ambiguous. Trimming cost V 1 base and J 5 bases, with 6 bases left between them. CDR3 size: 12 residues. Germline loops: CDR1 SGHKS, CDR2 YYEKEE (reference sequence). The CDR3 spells CASSLLGTEAFF. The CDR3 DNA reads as TGTGCCAGCAGCTTGTTAGGGACTGAAGCTTTCTTT.

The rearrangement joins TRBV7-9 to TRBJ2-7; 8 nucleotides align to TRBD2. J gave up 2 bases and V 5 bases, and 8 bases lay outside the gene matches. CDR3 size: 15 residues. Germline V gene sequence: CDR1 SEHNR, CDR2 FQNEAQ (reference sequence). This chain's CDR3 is CASSTGLAGTYEQYF. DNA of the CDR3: TGTGCCAGCAGCACCGGGTTAGCGGGGACCTACGAGCAGTACTTC. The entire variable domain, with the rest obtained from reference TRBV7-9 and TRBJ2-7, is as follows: DTGVSQNPRHKITKRGQNVTFRCDPISEHNRLYWYRQTLGQGPEFLTYFQNEAQLEKSRLLSDRFSAERPKGSFSTLEIQRTEQGDSAMYLCASSTGLAGTYEQYFGPGTRLTVT.

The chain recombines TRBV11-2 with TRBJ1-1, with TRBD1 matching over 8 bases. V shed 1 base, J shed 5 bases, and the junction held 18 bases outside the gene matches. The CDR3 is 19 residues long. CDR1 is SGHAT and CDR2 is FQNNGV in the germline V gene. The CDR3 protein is CASSLGYRRGRKDETEAFF. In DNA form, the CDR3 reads TGTGCCAGCAGCTTAGGGTATCGCAGGGGGCGAAAGGATGAGACTGAAGCTTTCTTT.